The 14 T cell receptor beta chains below were found in one sample sequenced in a study of CXCR3-negative and CXCR3-positive naive CD8 T cells. Preparation of TRB cDNA libraries relied on 5' RACE carrying UMI labels. From its re-call of the 5' RACE reads, TCRdb lists each CDR3 protein once, without DNA. The listing records about 130,000 distinct CDR3 sequences. Material: naive CXCR3- CD8+ T cells from blood. Documented subset: CD45RO-CCR7+CD27+CD95- naive CD8+ T cells lacking CXCR3 (TNR3-). These receptors came from a human donor in good health. Some clones in this sample may be carry-over from other donors' samples.

The chain has TRBV28 and TRBJ2-1; no DNA is available, so the TRBD2 call from TCRdb remains unchecked. This CDR3 contains 17 residues. Germline V CDR1 and CDR2: MDHEN, SYDVKM. CDR3 protein: CASSNLAGGPSYNEQFF.

The chain employs TRBV3-1 and TRBJ2-7; the TCRdb call, TRBD1, lacks DNA for checking. Germline CDR1 reads LGHDT; CDR2 reads YNNKEL (reference sequence). This CDR3 has 15 amino acids. CDR3 sequence reads: CASSQAGQYVYEQYF.

This CDR3 reads CASSHGETQYF. This chain uses TRBV14 with TRBJ2-5. The germline gives CDR1 SGHDN, CDR2 FVKESK. The CDR3 is made up of 11 amino acids.

This chain connects TRBV5-5 to TRBJ2-5; the D call of TRBD1 rests on TCRdb alone, since no DNA is present to check it. This CDR3 comprises 16 residues. Germline CDR1 is SGHKS and CDR2 is YYEKEE (reference sequence). The CDR3 sequence is CASSLAGRGSQETQYF.

The rearrangement links TRBV4-1 to TRBJ2-1; TCRdb designates TRBD1, a call that cannot be tested without DNA. In germline, CDR1 is MGHRA, CDR2 YSYEKL. The CDR3 has 15 residues. CDR3: CASSNERLGGHEQFF.

CDR3 sequence reads: CASSPGGAGTEAFF. J is TRBJ1-1 and V is TRBV7-3; TCRdb's D gene call, TRBD1, goes unchecked for lack of DNA. From germline, CDR1 is SGHTA and CDR2 FQGTGA. CDR3 size: 14 residues.

The rearrangement links TRBV20-1 to TRBJ1-1; without DNA, the TCRdb call of TRBD1 cannot be checked. Germline V gene data show CDR1 as DFQATT and CDR2 as SNEGSKA (reference sequence). CDR3 length: 14 residues. The CDR3 reads CSAPRRDQGTEAFF.

This chain connects TRBV23-1 to TRBJ2-1; TCRdb designates TRBD1, a call that cannot be tested without DNA. TRBV23-1 is an ORF for which the function is uncertain. This CDR3 has 16 amino acids. The CDR3 sequence is CASSQDPYPGYNEQFF.

The V and J genes are TRBV29-1 and TRBJ2-7. This CDR3 has 12 amino acids. Germline CDR1 SQVTM, CDR2 ANQGSEA. The CDR3 reads CSVGDGSYEQYF.

The V and J genes are TRBV28 and TRBJ1-5. This CDR3 is built from 13 residues. Germline V lookup: CDR1 MDHEN, CDR2 SYDVKM. The CDR3 here is CASSLTSNQPQHF.

The V call is TRBV28, the J call TRBJ2-1; absent DNA, TCRdb's TRBD2 call cannot be checked. This CDR3 is built from 18 residues. CDR1 MDHEN and CDR2 SYDVKM come from the germline V gene. CDR3 sequence reads: CASSLPSSGSFSYNEQFF. Full variable domain (rest looked up from reference TRBV28 and TRBJ2-1): DVKVTQSSRYLVKRTGEKVFLECVQDMDHENMFWYRQDPGLGLRLIYFSYDVKMKEKGDIPEGYSVSREKKERFSLILESASTNQTSMYLCASSLPSSGSFSYNEQFFGPGTRLTVL.

J is TRBJ2-1 and V is TRBV29-1; the D call from TCRdb, TRBD2, cannot be confirmed without DNA. This CDR3 is built from 12 residues. Germline-derived CDR1 and CDR2 are SQVTM and ANQGSEA. CDR3 sequence reads: CSSIGPFNEQFF.

This chain uses TRBV6-5 with TRBJ1-5; the D call of TRBD1 rests on TCRdb alone, since no DNA is present to check it. The CDR3 length is 15 residues. The germline V gene has CDR1 MNHEY and CDR2 SVGAGI. The CDR3 loop is CASSITGGYNQPQHF.

This chain uses TRBV29-1 with TRBJ1-1. This CDR3 has 12 residues. CDR1 and CDR2 (germline): SQVTM, ANQGSEA. CDR3 protein: CGVEEGSPEAFF.